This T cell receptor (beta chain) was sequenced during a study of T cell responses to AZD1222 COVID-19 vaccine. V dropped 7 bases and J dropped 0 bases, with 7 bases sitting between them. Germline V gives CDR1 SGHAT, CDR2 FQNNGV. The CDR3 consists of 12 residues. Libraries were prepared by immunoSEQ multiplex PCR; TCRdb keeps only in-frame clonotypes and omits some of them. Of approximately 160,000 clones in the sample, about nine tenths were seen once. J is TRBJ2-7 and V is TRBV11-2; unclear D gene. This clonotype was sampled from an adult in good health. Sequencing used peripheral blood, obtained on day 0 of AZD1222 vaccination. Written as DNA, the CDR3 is TGTGCCAGCACCCACAGCTCCTACGAGCAGTACTTC. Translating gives CASTHSSYEQYF.